This T cell receptor (beta chain) was recovered during a study of beta chain features in type 1 diabetes. In germline, CDR1 is SGHTA, CDR2 FQGNSA. The CDR3 has 13 residues. The V and J ends lost 7 bases and 2 bases respectively, with 9 bases between them. This clone was seen a handful of times. Antigen unknown. Every isolated RNA sample was fully reverse transcribed, so sequencing captured expressed TCRB transcripts. Repertoires were generated with immunoSEQ multiplex PCR, while TCRdb's copy carries only in-frame clones and drops some. The table lists 300,000 or so clones, 7.5% to 9% of them singletons. CD4+ naive, central memory, regulatory and stem cell-like memory subsets were isolated by sorting on CD45RO/CCR7/CD25/CD127/CD95/CD27. Overall study results and limits: Resolution of whether HLA type affects TCRB rearrangement was not achieved here. Researchers reported that naive, central memory and Treg TCRB repertoires appeared more similar in patients than in healthy donors. People with Type 1 diabetes carried modestly yet significantly shorter TCRB CDR3s in all four CD4+ subsets.

The V call is TRBV7-2, the J call TRBJ2-1; D remains unclear. This receptor was taken from a woman aged 18-35 years in good health. The sequencing input was central memory CD4+ T cells from blood. In nucleotides, the CDR3 is TGTGCCAGCATGATGGGTACCTACAATGAGCAGTTCTTC. Translated, it gives CASMMGTYNEQFF.